The 26 T cell receptor beta chains below were found in one sample sequenced in a study of T cells after yellow fever vaccination. From the 5' RACE reads, TCRdb called clonotypes with MiXCR, one entry per CDR3 protein. This repertoire shows around 310,000 distinct CDR3 sequences, more than 3% found once; its top ten account for 20% to 25%. Material: PBMCs, obtained on the day of the yellow fever booster vaccination. The source of these receptors is a man younger than 35 who received the YFV17D yellow fever vaccine.

The table lists this clonotype with many counts. The gene calls are TRBV18 and TRBJ2-5, with D possibly called TRBD1 or TRBD2 (5 bases each). Germline CDR1 and CDR2: KGHSH and LQKENI. This CDR3 region has 14 residues. Between the trimmed V and J ends, which lost 0 bases and 5 bases, there was a span of 10 bases. The chain's CDR3 is CASSPPGVTETQYF. CDR3 bases: TGTGCCAGCTCACCACCGGGGGTAACTGAGACCCAGTACTTC.

This clonotype was counted between two and nine times. The rearrangement links TRBV7-2 to TRBJ1-2; D not resolved. The CDR3 spans 13 residues. V dropped 5 bases and J dropped 3 bases, with 10 bases sitting between them. Germline CDR1 and CDR2: SGHTA and FQGNSA. This CDR3 is CASSEGGYYGYTF. Here the CDR3 DNA reads TGTGCCAGCAGCGAGGGCGGGTACTATGGCTACACCTTC. Drawing the rest from reference TRBV7-2 and TRBJ1-2, the complete variable domain is GAGVSQSPSNKVTEKGKDVELRCDPISGHTALYWYRQSLGQGLEFLIYFQGNSAPDKSGLPSDRFSAERTGGSVSTLTIQRTQQEDSAVYLCASSEGGYYGYTFGSGTRLTVV.

This clonotype has more than one count but fewer than ten. The chain combines TRBV12-3 or TRBV12-4 with TRBJ1-2, with unresolved D. The CDR3 spans 12 residues. V lost 2 bases to trimming and J lost 4 bases, with 5 bases between them. This chain's CDR3 is CASSLTIYGYTF. The DNA of the CDR3 is TGTGCCAGCAGTTTAACCATCTATGGCTACACCTTC.

V gene TRBV7-9 combines with J gene TRBJ2-7; unclear D gene. Trimming took 0 bases from V and 3 from J, leaving 3 bases between them. Germline CDR1 SEHNR, CDR2 FQNEAQ (reference sequence). The CDR3 sequence is 12 residues long. CDR3 sequence: CASSLAVYEQYF. The CDR3 DNA reads TGTGCCAGCAGCTTAGCAGTCTACGAGCAGTACTTC.

The V and J genes are TRBV4-1 and TRBJ2-7; D possibly corresponds to TRBD2 (5 bases). The CDR3 spans 14 residues. Per the germline V gene, CDR1 is MGHRA and CDR2 is YSYEKL. Between the trimmed V and J ends, which lost 3 bases and 2 bases, there was a span of 11 bases. CDR3 sequence (DNA): TGCGCCAGCAGCCAGGTAGGGAGTACCTACGAGCAGTACTTC. It specifies CASSQVGSTYEQYF.

The chain has TRBV7-9 and TRBJ2-5; D remains ambiguous. The CDR3 loop spans 14 amino acids. V gave up 1 base and J gave up 2 bases, with 8 bases separating them. Germline V lookup: CDR1 SEHNR, CDR2 FQNEAQ (reference sequence). Here the CDR3 reads CASSLGTLQETQYF. The CDR3 coding sequence is TGTGCCAGCAGCTTAGGAACGCTACAAGAGACCCAGTACTTC.

V is TRBV5-1 and J is TRBJ1-1, with unresolved D. Trimming took 4 bases from V and 6 from J, leaving 13 bases between them. The length of the CDR3 is 13 residues. Germline V CDR1 and CDR2: SGHRS, YFSETQ. The CDR3 sequence: CASSPWEDPEAFF. CDR3 coding DNA: TGCGCCAGCAGCCCCTGGGAGGACCCTGAAGCTTTCTTT.

This clonotype has ten or more counts. The chain carries TRBV7-2 and TRBJ1-6, with 8 bases fitting TRBD1. Germline assignment: CDR1 SGHTA and CDR2 FQGNSA. Losses at the gene ends were 5 bases for V and 14 bases for J; bases not matched to a gene: 11. There are 14 residues in the CDR3. CDR3 region: CASSPRTGRTALHF. CDR3 nucleotides: TGTGCCAGCAGCCCACGGACAGGGAGGACGGCCCTCCACTTT.

This clonotype came up many times. V usage is TRBV3-1 and J usage is TRBJ1-5; D is uncertain. The germline V and J ends were trimmed by 8 bases and 3 bases, with 14 bases remaining between them. Germline V gene data show CDR1 as LGHDT and CDR2 as YNNKEL (reference sequence). This CDR3 contains 14 residues. Here the CDR3 DNA reads TGTGCCAGCCCGAGGACCGAGACCAATCAGCCCCAGCATTTT. Translating gives CASPRTETNQPQHF.

This clonotype was observed many times. The chain couples TRBV7-2 to TRBJ1-2, with D maybe TRBD1 (5 bases). The V end lost 4 bases, the J end lost 4 bases, and 10 bases lay between the germline ends. The length of the CDR3 is 13 residues. Germline lookup yields CDR1 SGHTA and CDR2 FQGNSA. CDR3 bases: TGTGCCAGCAGCTCCGGGACGGTCTATGGCTACACCTTC. It yields the protein CASSSGTVYGYTF.

This clonotype has only a few counts. The rearrangement joins TRBV9 to TRBJ2-3, with 7 nucleotides matching TRBD2. Germline V lookup: CDR1 SGDLS, CDR2 YYNGEE. V lost 3 bases, J lost 2 bases, and 6 bases stayed unmatched. This CDR3 has 15 amino acids. The CDR3 is CASSALTSSTDTQYF. The CDR3 DNA reads TGTGCCAGCAGCGCTTTGACTAGCTCCACAGATACGCAGTATTTT.

This chain links TRBV29-1 with TRBJ2-2; D might be TRBD1 (6 bases). V lost 3 bases and J lost 0, with 14 bases in between. The CDR3 is 16 amino acids. Germline values: CDR1 SQVTM, CDR2 ANQGSEA. CDR3 sequence reads: CSVELKQGTNTGELFF. The CDR3 nucleotides are TGCAGCGTTGAGCTAAAACAGGGAACGAACACCGGGGAGCTGTTTTTT.

This clonotype was observed many times. This chain connects TRBV6-2 or TRBV6-3 to TRBJ2-7; perhaps D is TRBD1 or TRBD2 (5 bases each). The CDR3 contains 13 residues. V dropped 6 bases and J dropped 5 bases, with 14 bases sitting between them. The germline gives CDR1 MNHEY, CDR2 SVGEGT. CDR3 residues: CASRSGGPNEQYF. The DNA for the CDR3 is TGTGCCAGCAGGAGTGGGGGTCCTAACGAGCAGTACTTC.

This clonotype was observed a few times. The V gene is TRBV4-3, the J gene TRBJ2-3; no clear D gene. The germline CDR1 and CDR2 sequences are LGHNA and YSLEER. The CDR3 contains 13 residues. The ends were cut back, 0 bases at V and 5 bases at J, with 6 bases in the middle. The CDR3 DNA reads as TGCGCCAGCAGCCAAGATTCCCAAGATACGCAGTATTTT. As protein: CASSQDSQDTQYF.

Only a few counts were recorded for this clonotype. This chain uses TRBV4-3 with TRBJ2-5; 7 positions match TRBD2. Germline V CDR1 and CDR2: LGHNA, YSLEER. After removal of 1 base from V and 2 bases from J, the junction contained 4 bases not matched to a gene. The CDR3 length is 15 residues. In nucleotides, the CDR3 is TGCGCCAGCAGCCAAGGGGGGAGGGAGCAAGAGACCCAGTACTTC. As protein: CASSQGGREQETQYF.

Ten or more counts support this clonotype. V usage is TRBV7-9 and J usage is TRBJ2-2; possibly TRBD1 for D (5 bases). Trimming removed 5 bases at V and 0 bases at J, with 7 bases between. The CDR3 has 14 amino acids. Germline loops: CDR1 SEHNR, CDR2 FQNEAQ (reference sequence). The CDR3 DNA is TGTGCCAGCAGCCAGGGCCCGAACACCGGGGAGCTGTTTTTT. This codes for CASSQGPNTGELFF. The full variable domain, completed using reference TRBV7-9 and TRBJ2-2, is DTGVSQNPRHKITKRGQNVTFRCDPISEHNRLYWYRQTLGQGPEFLTYFQNEAQLEKSRLLSDRFSAERPKGSFSTLEIQRTEQGDSAMYLCASSQGPNTGELFFGEGSRLTVL.

This rearrangement joins TRBV27 to TRBJ1-2, with D maybe TRBD1 (5 bases). Trimming removed 3 bases at V and 7 bases at J, with 18 bases between. The CDR3 runs 15 residues. Germline V CDR1 and CDR2: MNHEY, SMNVEV (reference sequence). CDR3 protein: CASSFIGGTATGYTF. The CDR3, as DNA: TGTGCCAGCAGTTTTATTGGGGGAACCGCGACTGGCTACACCTTC.

This clonotype occurred many times. The chain carries TRBV7-9 and TRBJ2-6; D gene ambiguous. CDR1 and CDR2 from the germline V gene are SEHNR and FQNEAQ (reference sequence). The CDR3 has 16 amino acids. Trimming stripped 4 bases from V and 0 bases from J, with 10 bases between. CDR3 nucleotides: TGTGCCAGCAGCTCCCGGCGAAGCTCTGGGGCCAACGTCCTGACTTTC. Encoded protein: CASSSRRSSGANVLTF.

V gene TRBV20-1 combines with J gene TRBJ1-5; possibly TRBD1 for D (5 bases). From germline, CDR1 is DFQATT and CDR2 SNEGSKA (reference sequence). The CDR3 length is 16 residues. V gave up 0 bases and J gave up 4 bases, with 16 bases separating them. The CDR3 loop reads CSARDSTKRGNQPQHF. The DNA of the CDR3 is TGCAGTGCTAGAGACAGTACCAAAAGGGGAAATCAGCCCCAGCATTTT.

This clonotype has a handful of counts. The V call is TRBV30, the J call TRBJ1-6, with no clear D. V lost 0 bases, J lost 10 bases, and 13 bases lay in between. Germline V gene data show CDR1 as GTSNPN and CDR2 as SVGIG (reference sequence). The CDR3 totals 14 residues. CDR3: CAWSVPPTGSPLHF. The CDR3 DNA sequence: TGTGCCTGGAGTGTACCCCCCACTGGATCACCCCTCCACTTT. The full variable domain, with the rest looked up from reference TRBV30 and TRBJ1-6, is SQTIHQWPATLVQPVGSPLSLECTVEGTSNPNLYWYRQAAGRGLQLLFYSVGIGQISSEVPQNLSASRPQDRQFILSSKKLLLSDSGFYLCAWSVPPTGSPLHFGNGTRLTVT.

Many counts were recorded for this clonotype. V usage is TRBV7-8 and J usage is TRBJ2-1, with D unresolved. The V end lost 5 bases, the J end lost 5 bases, and 7 bases lay between the germline ends. Germline values: CDR1 SGHVS, CDR2 FQNEAQ. This CDR3 region has 12 residues. DNA of the CDR3: TGTGCCAGCAGCACCCAGAACAATGAGCAGTTCTTC. The encoded protein is CASSTQNNEQFF. The full variable domain, rest sourced from reference TRBV7-8 and TRBJ2-1, is GAGVSQSPRYKVAKRGQDVALRCDPISGHVSLFWYQQALGQGPEFLTYFQNEAQLDKSGLPSDRFFAERPEGSVSTLKIQRTQQEDSAVYLCASSTQNNEQFFGPGTRLTVL.

This clonotype was seen at least ten times. The rearrangement joins TRBV7-9 to TRBJ2-5; 9 bases fit TRBD2. V gave up 7 bases and J gave up 4 bases; unmatched junction bases: 10. From germline, CDR1 is SEHNR and CDR2 FQNEAQ (reference sequence). The CDR3 spans 15 residues. CDR3 region: CASNQAGGVAETQYF. CDR3 coding DNA: TGTGCCAGCAACCAAGCGGGGGGAGTGGCAGAGACCCAGTACTTC.

At least ten counts were recorded for this clonotype. This sequence joins TRBV2 and TRBJ2-7; tentatively, D is TRBD1 (5 bases). Germline V gene data show CDR1 as SNHLY and CDR2 as FYNNEI. The V end lost 6 bases, the J end lost 1 base, and 10 bases lay between the germline ends. The CDR3 consists of 13 residues. CDR3 coding DNA: TGTGCCAGCAGGGTAGACAGTTCCTACGAGCAGTACTTC. Translating it yields CASRVDSSYEQYF.

This clonotype has a handful of counts. V is TRBV6-2 or TRBV6-3 and J is TRBJ2-7, with 7 bases aligning to TRBD1. The V and J ends lost 2 bases and 2 bases, in that order; junction bases with no gene match: 12. The CDR3 spans 17 residues. Germline-derived CDR1 and CDR2 are MNHEY and SVGEGT. The CDR3 loop reads CASSYTTGALPPYEQYF. The CDR3 nucleotides are TGTGCCAGCAGTTACACCACAGGGGCCCTTCCCCCCTACGAGCAGTACTTC.

This clonotype has only a few counts. The V gene is TRBV20-1, the J gene TRBJ2-5; 10 bases line up with TRBD2. The junction had 11 bases not matched to a gene; V was cut back by 6 bases and J by 7 bases. The length of the CDR3 is 14 residues. CDR1 is DFQATT, CDR2 SNEGSKA, per germline (reference sequence). The DNA of the CDR3 is TGCAGTGCAAAGGGAGCGGGGGGGCTGTGGACCCAGTACTTC. This translates into CSAKGAGGLWTQYF.

The CDR3 DNA follows: TGTGCCAGCAGCATAAACGGTATGCAGCCCCAGCATTTT. Protein product: CASSINGMQPQHF. V gene TRBV7-2 combines with J gene TRBJ1-5; D gene unclear. V was clipped by 5 bases and J by 7 bases, with 12 bases between them. The CDR3 has 13 residues. Germline V lookup: CDR1 SGHTA, CDR2 FQGNSA.